These 10 T cell receptor beta chains originate from one sample sequenced in a study of T cells in Graves' hyperthyroidism and ophthalmopathy. Researchers amplified the TCR beta CDR3 regions from RNA transcripts. HTBI primers were used for first-round RT-PCR of the TCR CDR3. MiXCR, applied by TCRdb to the multiplex PCR reads, yields one record per CDR3 protein. Counted here are 600,000 or so distinct CDR3 sequences, roughly 15% occurring once; the ten biggest clones make up roughly an eighth. The specimen sequenced was blood. The source of these receptors is a woman in her 50s with Graves' ophthalmopathy.

This clonotype was counted ten times or more. The rearrangement joins TRBV20-1 to TRBJ2-7; 8 bases agree with TRBD1. The CDR3 is 14 residues long. The V gene's germline CDR1 is DFQATT and CDR2 SNEGSKA (reference sequence). The V gene end was trimmed by 3 bases and the J gene end by 7 bases; junction bases not matched to a gene: 11. The CDR3 nucleotides are TGCAGTGCTAGTTCTGGACAGGGCACCAGAGAGCAGTACTTC. This sequence encodes CSASSGQGTREQYF.

At least ten counts were recorded for this clonotype. This chain links TRBV24-1 with TRBJ2-2; TRBD2 matches at 9 bases. The CDR3 is 16 amino acids. V dropped 5 bases and J dropped 5; count of bases not matched to a gene: 8. Germline CDR1 and CDR2: KGHDR and SFDVKD. The CDR3 loop reads CATSATGTSTTGELFF. The CDR3, as DNA: TGTGCCACCAGTGCAACCGGGACTAGCACAACCGGGGAGCTGTTTTTT.

This clonotype was found many times. The chain joins TRBV18 to TRBJ1-1; no reliable D call. The V gene lost 0 bases and the J gene lost 3 bases, with 11 bases spanning the gap. Germline values: CDR1 KGHSH, CDR2 LQKENI. CDR3 size: 15 residues. The CDR3 sequence: CASSPPGLRDTEAFF. CDR3 DNA sequence: TGTGCCAGCTCACCACCGGGCTTGAGGGACACTGAAGCTTTCTTT.

To note about this clonotype: Given a much more abundant clone one base away, this may be a read error. V usage is TRBV18 and J usage is TRBJ1-1; D is perhaps TRBD1 (5 bases). Germline V gives CDR1 KGHSH, CDR2 LQKENI. CDR3 length: 12 amino acids. The CDR3 nucleotides read TGTGCCAACTCACCAGGGTTCACTGAAGCTTTCTTT. It codes for CANSPGFTEAFF.

The V gene is TRBV15, the J gene TRBJ1-1, with D perhaps matching TRBD1 (5 bases). V was trimmed by 1 base and J by 5 bases, leaving 11 bases between them. Germline CDR1 LNHNV, CDR2 YYDKDF (reference sequence). This CDR3 has 14 residues. CDR3 in DNA: TGTGCCACCAGCAGAGTTACGGGGGGGACTGAAGCTTTCTTT. It translates to CATSRVTGGTEAFF.

Only one count was recorded for this clonotype. This sequence joins TRBV4-1 and TRBJ2-7; tentative D call: TRBD2 (6 bases). Trimming cost V 0 bases and J 0 bases, with 12 bases left between them. Germline V gene data show CDR1 as MGHRA and CDR2 as YSYEKL. The CDR3 contains 16 residues. CDR3 DNA: TGCGCCAGCAGCCAAGATTTGGCGGGAAACTCCTACGAGCAGTACTTC. Translated: CASSQDLAGNSYEQYF.

The chain joins TRBV25-1 to TRBJ2-7, with a tentative D call TRBD2 (6 bases). Germline lookup yields CDR1 MGHDK and CDR2 SYGVNS. Trimming cost V 5 bases and J 5 bases, with 16 bases left between them. This CDR3 is built from 14 residues. This chain's CDR3 is CASSSKVWGDEQYF. The CDR3 region has the DNA TGTGCCAGCAGTTCCAAAGTATGGGGGGACGAGCAGTACTTC.

The chain is built from TRBV5-1 and TRBJ2-3, with D perhaps TRBD2 (5 bases). The CDR3 has 16 residues. Germline V lookup: CDR1 SGHRS, CDR2 YFSETQ. Trimming took off 0 bases at V and 3 bases at J, with 14 bases between the two ends. The CDR3 sequence: CASSLGAQAGTDTQYF. The CDR3, as DNA: TGCGCCAGCAGCTTGGGGGCCCAGGCGGGTACAGATACGCAGTATTTT.

The sample holds many counts of this clonotype. This chain uses TRBV2 with TRBJ2-1; 14 bases match TRBD2. CDR3 size: 15 residues. Losses at the gene ends were 1 base for V and 7 bases for J; bases not matched to a gene: 0. Germline V gene sequence: CDR1 SNHLY, CDR2 FYNNEI. CDR3 sequence reads: CASSEGLAGGNEQFF. CDR3 nucleotides: TGTGCCAGCAGTGAAGGACTAGCGGGAGGGAATGAGCAGTTCTTC.

This clonotype was picked up many times. The rearrangement joins TRBV12-3 or TRBV12-4 to TRBJ2-7; 7 bases fit TRBD2. CDR3 length: 15 residues. The V gene end was trimmed by 5 bases and the J gene end by 2 bases; junction bases not matched to a gene: 9. CDR3 sequence (DNA): TGTGCCAGCAGTCTACGGCTAGCGGCCACCTACGAGCAGTACTTC. As protein: CASSLRLAATYEQYF.